In this sample, the clone carrying this T cell receptor (beta chain) turned up many times. Antigen specificity is unknown. The data belong to a study of T cell repertoires in cytomegalovirus infection. The overall study: Evidence of both CMV infection and a matching HLA type came from public TCR beta signatures.

This CDR3 contains 14 residues. The germline V gene has CDR1 SEHNR and CDR2 FQNEAQ (reference sequence). Trimming left V 7 bases short and J 1 base short, with 13 bases between. Study results and caveats: CMV-specific TCR beta clonotypes restricted by HLA-C dominated the ex vivo response. Accumulated public TCR beta family frequency recognized individuals carrying CMV together with the relevant HLA.

TCRdb recomputed calls from the reads with MiXCR, one row per CDR3 protein. The sample holds approximately 1,000,000 distinct CDR3 sequences, around 30% seen once. The TCR sequence derives from a human donor in good health (CMV status not recorded). Some clones in this sample may be carry-over from other donors' samples. The source material was cultured CD8+ T cells from PBMCs, sampled from culture after CMV antigen stimulation. The chain joins TRBV7-9 to TRBJ1-1; a possible D gene is TRBD1 (6 bases). The CDR3, as DNA: TGTGCCAGCACCCGAGGACAGCGGAACACTGAAGCTTTCTTT. It yields the protein CASTRGQRNTEAFF.